The 2 T cell receptor beta chains below come from one sample, sequenced in a study of CD8+CD57+ T cells in acquired aplastic anemia. The template for TCR beta VDJ and CDR3 sequence profiling was genomic DNA. TCRdb analysed the reads with MiXCR anew, one entry per CDR3 protein. The table includes more than 100,000 distinct CDR3 sequences, about 40% detected once. Sequenced: sorted CD4+, CD8+, or CD8+CD57+ T cells (not recorded which) from PBMCs. Receptors were obtained from a human donor in good health, serving as a control.

This clonotype appeared a few times. This chain joins TRBV7-9 and TRBJ1-2; D is undetermined. V lost 0 bases, J lost 4 bases, and 6 bases lay in between. The V gene's germline CDR1 is SEHNR and CDR2 FQNEAQ (reference sequence). The CDR3 spans 13 residues. CDR3 nucleotide sequence: TGTGCCAGCAGCTTAGCGGGAGCCTATGGCTACACCTTC. Amino acids: CASSLAGAYGYTF.

This clonotype was recorded a few times. Given a much more abundant clone one base away, this may be a read error. The chain links TRBV20-1 to TRBJ1-1, with D possibly TRBD1 on 6 matching bases. Per germline, CDR1 DFQATT and CDR2 SNEGSKA (reference sequence). Trimming shortened V by 5 bases and J by 12 bases, and 16 bases separated the two germline ends. This CDR3 is built from 11 residues. The chain's CDR3 is CSAVVGGVTFF. DNA for the CDR3: TGCAGTGCTGTAGTGGGGGGCGTCACTTTCTTT.